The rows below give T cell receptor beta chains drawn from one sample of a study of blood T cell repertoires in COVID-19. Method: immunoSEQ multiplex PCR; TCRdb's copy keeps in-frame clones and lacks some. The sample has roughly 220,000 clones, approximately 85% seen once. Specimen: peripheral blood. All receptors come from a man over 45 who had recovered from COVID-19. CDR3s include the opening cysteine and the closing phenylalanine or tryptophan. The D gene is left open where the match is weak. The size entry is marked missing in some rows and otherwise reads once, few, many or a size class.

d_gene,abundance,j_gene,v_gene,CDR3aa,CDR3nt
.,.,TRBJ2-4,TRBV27,CASSLRGLAKNIQYF,TGTGCCAGCAGTTTAAGGGGGTTAGCCAAAAACATTCAGTACTTC
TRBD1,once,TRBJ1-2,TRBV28,CASSFYDRGHGYTF,TGTGCCAGCAGTTTTTACGACAGGGGTCATGGCTACACCTTC
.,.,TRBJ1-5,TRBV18,CASSPAGSNQPQHF,TGTGCCAGCTCACCCGCGGGTAGCAATCAGCCCCAGCATTTT
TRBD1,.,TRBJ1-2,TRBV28,CASSLGQGARGYTF,TGTGCCAGCAGCTTAGGACAGGGGGCCCGGGGCTACACCTTC
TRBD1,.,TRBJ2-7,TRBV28,CASSPVLGTGSYEQYF,TGTGCCAGCAGTCCCGTCCTTGGGACAGGGTCCTACGAGCAGTACTTC
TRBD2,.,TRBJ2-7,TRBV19,CASSTRLSGRGDEQYF,TGTGCCAGTAGTACCCGCCTTAGCGGGAGAGGTGACGAGCAGTACTTC
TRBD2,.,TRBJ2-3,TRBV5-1,CASSLQTSGSDTQYF,TGCGCCAGCAGCCTACAGACTAGCGGGAGCGATACGCAGTATTTT
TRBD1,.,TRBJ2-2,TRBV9,CASRLDRAGTGELFF,TGTGCCAGCAGACTAGACAGGGCTGGCACCGGGGAGCTGTTTTTT
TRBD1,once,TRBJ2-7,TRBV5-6,CASSFYGQATYEQYF,TGTGCCAGCAGCTTTTATGGACAGGCGACCTACGAGCAGTACTTC
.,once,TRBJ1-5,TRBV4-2,CASSQLAAGVSSNQPQHF,TGTGCCAGCAGCCAATTAGCTGCGGGGGTCTCGAGCAATCAGCCCCAGCATTTT
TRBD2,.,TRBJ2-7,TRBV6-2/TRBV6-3,CASSLLERDYEQYF,TGTGCCAGCAGTCTTCTGGAGCGGGACTACGAGCAGTACTTC
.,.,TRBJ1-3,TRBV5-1,CASSLAAGLSGNTIYF,TGCGCCAGCAGCTTGGCTGCAGGTCTCTCTGGAAACACCATATATTTT
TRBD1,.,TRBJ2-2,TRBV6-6,CASSDRGLAGTGINTGELFF,TGTGCCAGCAGCGACCGGGGCCTCGCCGGGACAGGAATTAACACCGGGGAGCTGTTTTTT
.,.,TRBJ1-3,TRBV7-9,CASSLAFGNTIYF,TGTGCCAGCAGCTTAGCCTTTGGAAACACCATATATTTT
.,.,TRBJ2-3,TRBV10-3,CAISEFTESSTDTQYF,TGTGCCATCAGTGAGTTCACGGAGTCGAGCACAGATACGCAGTATTTT
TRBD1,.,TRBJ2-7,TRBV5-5,CASSLVGTGVTYEQYF,TGTGCCAGCAGCTTGGTAGGGACAGGGGTAACCTACGAGCAGTACTTC
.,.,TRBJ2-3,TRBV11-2,CASSLSGGITDTQYF,TGTGCCAGCAGCTTATCCGGAGGGATCACAGATACGCAGTATTTT
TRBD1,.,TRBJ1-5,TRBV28,CASSTGGNNQPQHF,TGTGCCAGCAGTACAGGGGGCAACAATCAGCCCCAGCATTTT
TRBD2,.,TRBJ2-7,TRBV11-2,CASSSIIGLAGGYEQYF,TGTGCCAGCAGCTCAATTATAGGACTAGCGGGAGGCTACGAGCAGTACTTC
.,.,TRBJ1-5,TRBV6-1,CASSERDMAGFGQPQHF,TGTGCCAGCAGTGAACGAGACATGGCGGGCTTTGGTCAGCCCCAGCATTTT
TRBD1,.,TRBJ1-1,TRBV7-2,CASSGQGAVTEAFF,TGTGCCAGCAGCGGTCAGGGGGCGGTGACTGAAGCTTTCTTT